The T cell receptor beta chain under discussion was sequenced for a study of PD-L1 blockade in urothelial cancer. Study outcomes and limitations: When pretreatment blood TCR clonality was below the median, it predicted better survival.

Regarding this clone: The antigen remains unidentified.

Germline V lookup: CDR1 KGHSH, CDR2 LQKENI. CDR3 length: 14 amino acids. Unmatched junction bases numbered 6, after V lost 4 bases and J lost 4 bases. Profiled with immunoSEQ multiplex PCR; TCRdb holds only in-frame clones, not every one. The sample contains roughly 62,000 clones, roughly 82% of which appear only once. The receptor was isolated from a man between 65 and 80 years old with urothelial cancer. V and J are TRBV18 and TRBJ1-1, with 7 positions matching TRBD1. The sequenced sample was PBMCs, obtained around atezolizumab (anti-PD-L1) treatment. The CDR3 DNA follows: TGTGCCAGCTCACAACAGGGGCTGGGCACTGAAGCTTTCTTT. This encodes CASSQQGLGTEAFF.